Presented here are 2 T cell receptor beta chains from one specimen sequenced in a study of response to subunit inactivated influenza vaccine (dated by TCRdb to the late 2010s). Receptors were amplified or captured by RT-PCR. Sequencing was performed on an Illumina HiSeq 2500. TCRdb trimmed the raw reads at Q25, called clones with MiXCR and kept productive beta chains. Identical CDR3 protein sequences are pooled into one entry, listed with their most common genes and DNA. In all, the sample holds roughly 620,000 distinct CDR3 sequences, and around 11% of those were seen once. Approximately 11% of the sample is held by the ten biggest clonotypes. These same data were also listed under a study on T cells expressing NK-cell markers. As the second paper documents: The TCR beta cDNA libraries were made using 5'RACE template switching, a step that added both a universal primer site and unique molecular identifiers.

This material consisted of PBMCs from blood, taken on the day of vaccination. The receptor source for this set is a man aged 50 to 59 who received an inactivated influenza vaccine. Donor details come from another sample of the same person, matched by shared clones.

This sequence joins TRBV5-1 and TRBJ1-4; D possibly corresponds to TRBD1 (6 bases). The CDR3 spans 18 residues. Trimming shortened V by 3 bases and J by 0 bases, and 18 bases separated the two germline ends. Germline V lookup: CDR1 SGHRS, CDR2 YFSETQ. The CDR3 nucleotides are TGCGCCAGCAGCTATGCGGGGACAACGAGGGCAACTAATGAAAAACTGTTTTTT. Translating it yields CASSYAGTTRATNEKLFF.

The J gene is TRBJ2-5, the V gene TRBV7-9; D call uncertain. V lost 5 bases, J lost 5 bases, and 9 bases lay in between. Germline CDR1 reads SEHNR; CDR2 reads FQNEAQ (reference sequence). The length of the CDR3 is 12 residues. CDR3 nucleotides: TGTGCCAGCAGCCTCCTCCGGGAGACCCAGTACTTC. Its translation: CASSLLRETQYF.